Presented here are 17 T cell receptor beta chains from one specimen sequenced in a study of cytomegalovirus exposure and HLA in healthy donors. The study ran its PCR with 60 Vbeta and 13 Jbeta primers. Profiling relied on immunoSEQ multiplex PCR, and the TCRdb table lists in-frame clones only, not all of them. In the table there are about 160,000 clones, roughly 84% of which are singletons. The sample was PBMCs. All receptors come from a man under 40 in good health and CMV-seronegative.

The rearrangement links TRBV5-1 to TRBJ1-2, with TRBD1 as a possible D gene (6 bases). The length of the CDR3 is 12 residues. The V and J ends lost 1 base and 7 bases respectively, with 8 bases between them. The germline V gene encodes CDR1 SGHRS and CDR2 YFSETQ. The CDR3 DNA sequence: TGCGCCAGCAGCTTGACAGGGAGTGGCTACACCTTC. It encodes CASSLTGSGYTF.

The gene calls are TRBV6-1 and TRBJ2-7, with TRBD2 identical over 9 bases. V was pared by 1 base and J by 7 bases, with 17 bases of the junction left unmatched. Germline V gene lookup returns CDR1 MNHNS and CDR2 SASEGT. The CDR3 extends over 18 amino acids. The CDR3 sequence is CASSEGVAGALGVREQYF. CDR3 nucleotide sequence: TGTGCCAGCAGTGAAGGGGTAGCGGGAGCCCTAGGGGTGAGGGAGCAGTACTTC.

In nucleotides, the CDR3 is TGTGCCAGTGGACTCGTGAATTCCTACGAGCAGTACTTC. Protein product: CASGLVNSYEQYF. This chain uses TRBV19 with TRBJ2-7; maybe TRBD2 (5 bases). The CDR3 is 13 residues long. Germline loops: CDR1 LNHDA, CDR2 SQIVND (reference sequence). Trimming took 8 bases from V and 1 from J, leaving 12 bases between them. Full variable domain (rest looked up from reference TRBV19 and TRBJ2-7): DGGITQSPKYLFRKEGQNVTLSCEQNLNHDAMYWYRQDPGQGLRLIYYSQIVNDFQKGDIAEGYSVSREKKESFPLTVTSAQKNPTAFYLCASGLVNSYEQYFGPGTRLTVT.

The J gene is TRBJ1-2, the V gene TRBV7-9, with 7 bases matching TRBD1. Germline V CDR1 and CDR2: SEHNR, FQNEAQ (reference sequence). Unmatched junction bases numbered 12, after V lost 5 bases and J lost 6 bases. The CDR3 is made up of 15 amino acids. CDR3 sequence (DNA): TGTGCCAGCAGCGATGCCCCCGCAGGGGGGCATGGCTACACCTTC. Translation gives CASSDAPAGGHGYTF. Drawing the rest from reference TRBV7-9 and TRBJ1-2, the complete variable domain is DTGVSQNPRHKITKRGQNVTFRCDPISEHNRLYWYRQTLGQGPEFLTYFQNEAQLEKSRLLSDRFSAERPKGSFSTLEIQRTEQGDSAMYLCASSDAPAGGHGYTFGSGTRLTVV.

The J gene is TRBJ1-2, the V gene TRBV9; 7 bases match TRBD1. Per germline, CDR1 SGDLS and CDR2 YYNGEE. CDR3 length equals 13 residues. V was clipped by 3 bases and J by 8 bases; unmatched bases: 7. The CDR3 reads CASSETGVGGYTF. The CDR3 region has the DNA TGTGCCAGCAGCGAAACAGGGGTAGGCGGCTACACCTTC.

J is TRBJ1-5 and V is TRBV28; 7 bases agree with TRBD1. CDR1 and CDR2 from the germline V gene are MDHEN and SYDVKM. The CDR3 is 15 residues long. Unmatched junction bases numbered 6, after V lost 5 bases and J lost 2 bases. CDR3 in amino acids: CASSTPTGGNQPQHF. The CDR3 DNA is TGTGCCAGCAGTACCCCAACAGGGGGCAATCAGCCCCAGCATTTT.

This rearrangement joins TRBV27 to TRBJ2-7; D is possibly TRBD2 (6 bases). V lost 3 bases and J 4 bases, leaving 16 bases between the germline ends. The CDR3 sequence is 15 residues long. The germline gives CDR1 MNHEY, CDR2 SMNVEV (reference sequence). CDR3 sequence (DNA): TGTGCCAGCAGTTTTGTACGGGAGTCCCCATACGAGCAGTACTTC. Translated: CASSFVRESPYEQYF.

The chain is built from TRBV6-6 and TRBJ2-1, with 8 bases identical to TRBD1. The CDR3 extends over 15 amino acids. CDR1 and CDR2 from the germline V gene are MNHNY and SVGAGI (reference sequence). J lost 8 bases, V lost 2 bases, and 8 bases had no gene match. CDR3 DNA: TGTGCCAGCAGTTACCCACAGGGGGGCGCCTATGAGCAGTTCTTC. It is translated as CASSYPQGGAYEQFF.

V and J are TRBV6-6 and TRBJ1-2; D not certain. Germline V gene lookup returns CDR1 MNHNY and CDR2 SVGAGI (reference sequence). CDR3 length: 14 amino acids. V lost 2 bases to trimming and J lost 8 bases, with 15 bases between them. The CDR3 coding sequence is TGTGCCAGCAGTTACACCCGATCACCGGGGGGCTACACCTTC. Translating it yields CASSYTRSPGGYTF.

Notes on this clone: The junction and the germline gene differ at one end; a read error may be behind it. CDR3 amino acids: CASSQTETQETQYF. Here the CDR3 DNA reads TGTGCTAGCAGTCAAACAGAGACCCAAGAGACCCAGTACTTC. The V gene is TRBV7-7, the J gene TRBJ2-5; D remains ambiguous. Germline values: CDR1 SSHAT, CDR2 FNYEAQ (reference sequence). The CDR3 sequence is 14 residues long.

This clone occurred a few times. The CDR3 protein is CASSQDLNQNDEKLFF. The DNA of the CDR3 is TGCGCCAGCAGCCAAGATCTAAACCAAAATGATGAAAAACTGTTTTTT. The chain combines TRBV4-1 with TRBJ1-4; D remains ambiguous. The germline CDR1 and CDR2 sequences are MGHRA and YSYEKL. The ends were cut back, 0 bases at V and 6 bases at J, with 14 bases in the middle. This CDR3 has 16 residues.

This sequence joins TRBV5-6 and TRBJ2-2, with 7 bases that match TRBD2. Germline values: CDR1 SGHDT, CDR2 YYEEEE. J gave up 0 bases and V 0 bases, and 11 bases lay outside the gene matches. The CDR3 has 19 residues. This chain's CDR3 is CASSLVPKTSQTNTGELFF. The CDR3 nucleotides are TGTGCCAGCAGCTTGGTACCTAAGACTAGCCAAACGAACACCGGGGAGCTGTTTTTT.

The rearrangement links TRBV25-1 to TRBJ2-7, with 8 positions matching TRBD1. The CDR3 runs to 15 residues. Germline V gene sequence: CDR1 MGHDK, CDR2 SYGVNS. J lost 4 bases, V lost 1 base, and 6 bases had no gene match. The CDR3 bases are TGTGCCAGCAGTGAATTTGGGACAGGTGATTACGAGCAGTACTTC. It encodes CASSEFGTGDYEQYF.

The V call is TRBV7-9, the J call TRBJ1-4, with D unresolved. The CDR3 sequence is 16 residues long. V lost 5 bases, J lost 3 bases, and 16 bases lay in between. Germline loops: CDR1 SEHNR, CDR2 FQNEAQ (reference sequence). This CDR3 is CASSRVRVGSNEKLFF. The CDR3, as DNA: TGTGCCAGCAGCCGAGTGAGGGTCGGTTCTAATGAAAAACTGTTTTTT.

V usage is TRBV9 and J usage is TRBJ2-2; maybe TRBD1 (6 bases). This CDR3 spans 15 amino acids. Germline V CDR1 and CDR2: SGDLS, YYNGEE. Trimming stripped 0 bases from V and 3 bases from J, with 9 bases between. The CDR3 region is CASSVARTDTGELFF. CDR3 coding DNA: TGTGCCAGCAGCGTAGCTCGGACAGACACCGGGGAGCTGTTTTTT.

The chain combines TRBV11-3 with TRBJ1-3, with D unresolved. Germline V gives CDR1 SGHNT, CDR2 YENEEA. This CDR3 spans 15 amino acids. Between the trimmed V and J ends, which lost 3 bases and 3 bases, there was a span of 12 bases. CDR3 DNA: TGTGCCAGCAGCTTGTGGTCGGGAGTTGGAAACACCATATATTTT. Protein product: CASSLWSGVGNTIYF.

The chain links TRBV21-1 to TRBJ1-5; the table names TRBD1, a call not compared with the DNA. TRBV21-1 constitutes a pseudogene. CDR3 size: 16 residues. The CDR3 is CASSKGMGSQDQPQHF. The CDR3 nucleotides read TGTGCCAGCAGCAAAGGAATGGGCTCCCAGGATCAGCCCCAGCATTTT.